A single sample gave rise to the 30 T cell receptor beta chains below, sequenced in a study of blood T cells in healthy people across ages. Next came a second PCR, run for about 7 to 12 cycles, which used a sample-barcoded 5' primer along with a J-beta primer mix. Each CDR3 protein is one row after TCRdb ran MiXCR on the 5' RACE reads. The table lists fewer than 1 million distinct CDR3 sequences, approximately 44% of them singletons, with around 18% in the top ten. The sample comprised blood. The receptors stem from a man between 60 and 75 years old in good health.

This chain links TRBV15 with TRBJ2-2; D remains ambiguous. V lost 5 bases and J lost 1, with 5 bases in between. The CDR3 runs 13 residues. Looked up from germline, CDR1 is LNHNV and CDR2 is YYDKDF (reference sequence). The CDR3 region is CATSPRNTGELFF. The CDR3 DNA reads TGTGCCACCAGCCCAAGGAACACCGGGGAGCTGTTTTTT. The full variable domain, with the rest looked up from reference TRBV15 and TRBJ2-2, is DAMVIQNPRYQVTQFGKPVTLSCSQTLNHNVMYWYQQKSSQAPKLLFHYYDKDFNNEADTPDNFQSRRPNTSFCFLDIRSPGLGDTAMYLCATSPRNTGELFFGEGSRLTVL.

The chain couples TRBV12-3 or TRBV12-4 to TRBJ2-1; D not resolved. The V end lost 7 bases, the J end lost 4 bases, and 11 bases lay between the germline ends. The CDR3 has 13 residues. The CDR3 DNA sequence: TGTGCCAGCACCCCGGTTCCATACAATGAGCAGTTCTTC. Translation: CASTPVPYNEQFF.

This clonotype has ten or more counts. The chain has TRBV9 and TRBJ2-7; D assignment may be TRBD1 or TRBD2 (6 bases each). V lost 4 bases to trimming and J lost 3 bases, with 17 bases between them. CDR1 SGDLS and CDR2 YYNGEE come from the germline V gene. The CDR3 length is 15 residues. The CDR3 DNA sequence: TGTGCCAGCAGCCTACGAGGGGGGTCAGGCTACGAGCAGTACTTC. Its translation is CASSLRGGSGYEQYF.

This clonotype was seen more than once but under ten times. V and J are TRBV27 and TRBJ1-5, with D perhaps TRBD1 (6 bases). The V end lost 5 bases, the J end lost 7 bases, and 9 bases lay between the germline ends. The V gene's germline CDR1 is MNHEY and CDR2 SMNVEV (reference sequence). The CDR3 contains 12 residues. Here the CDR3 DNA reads TGTGCCAGCAGTAGGGGGGGACAGCCCCAGCATTTT. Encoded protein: CASSRGGQPQHF.

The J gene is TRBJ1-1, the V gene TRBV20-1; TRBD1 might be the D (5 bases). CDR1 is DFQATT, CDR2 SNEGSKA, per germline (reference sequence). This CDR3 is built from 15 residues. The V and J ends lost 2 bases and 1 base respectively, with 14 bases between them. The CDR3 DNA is TGCAGTGCTAGATTGTCGGGACCCAAGAACACTGAAGCTTTCTTT. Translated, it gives CSARLSGPKNTEAFF.

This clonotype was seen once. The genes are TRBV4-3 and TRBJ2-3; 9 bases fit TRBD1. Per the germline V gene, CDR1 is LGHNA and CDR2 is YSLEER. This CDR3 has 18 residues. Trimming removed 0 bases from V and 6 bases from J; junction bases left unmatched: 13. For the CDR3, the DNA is TGCGCCAGCAGCCAAGATTTCTCCGGGACAGGGTCTTGGGATACGCAGTATTTT. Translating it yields CASSQDFSGTGSWDTQYF.

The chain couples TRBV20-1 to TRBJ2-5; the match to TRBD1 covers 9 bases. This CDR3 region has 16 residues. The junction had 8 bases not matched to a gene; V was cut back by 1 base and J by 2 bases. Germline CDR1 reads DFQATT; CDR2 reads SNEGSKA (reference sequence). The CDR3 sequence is CSARVRQGGSQETQYF. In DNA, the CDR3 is TGCAGTGCTAGAGTCCGACAGGGGGGCTCTCAAGAGACCCAGTACTTC.

The CDR3 coding sequence is TGTGCCATCAGTGAGTCTGGGACAGCAAACTATGGCTACACCTTC. Translating gives CAISESGTANYGYTF. The V and J genes are TRBV10-3 and TRBJ1-2, with 7 bases fitting TRBD1. The CDR3 is 15 amino acids. With V trimmed by 0 bases and J by 2 bases, 3 bases remained unmatched. CDR1 is ENHRY, CDR2 SYGVKD, per germline.

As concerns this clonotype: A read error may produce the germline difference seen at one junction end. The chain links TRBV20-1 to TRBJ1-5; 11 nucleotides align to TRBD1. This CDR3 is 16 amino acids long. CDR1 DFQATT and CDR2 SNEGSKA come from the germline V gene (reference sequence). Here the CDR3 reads CSAGTGGLYSNRPQHF. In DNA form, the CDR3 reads TGCAGTGCGGGGACAGGGGGTTTGTATAGCAATCGGCCCCAGCATTTT.

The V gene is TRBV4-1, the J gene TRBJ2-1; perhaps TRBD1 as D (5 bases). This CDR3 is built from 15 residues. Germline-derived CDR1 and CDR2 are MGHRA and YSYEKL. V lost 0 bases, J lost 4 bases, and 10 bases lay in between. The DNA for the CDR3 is TGCGCCAGCAGCCAAGATCAGGGTTATTACAATGAGCAGTTCTTC. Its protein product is CASSQDQGYYNEQFF.

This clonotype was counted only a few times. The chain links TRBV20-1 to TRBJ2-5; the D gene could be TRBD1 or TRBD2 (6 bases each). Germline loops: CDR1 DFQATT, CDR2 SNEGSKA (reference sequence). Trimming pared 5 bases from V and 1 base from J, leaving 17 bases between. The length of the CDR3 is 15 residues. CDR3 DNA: TGCAGTGCTCACCAGACAGGAGGGGTCCAAGAGACCCAGTACTTC. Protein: CSAHQTGGVQETQYF.

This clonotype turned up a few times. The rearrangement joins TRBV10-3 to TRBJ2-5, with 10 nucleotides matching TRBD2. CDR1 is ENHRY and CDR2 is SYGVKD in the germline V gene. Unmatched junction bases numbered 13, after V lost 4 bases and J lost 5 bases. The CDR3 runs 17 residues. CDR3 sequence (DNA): TGTGCCATCAGTGCATCCACGCGAACTAGCGGGGATGAGACCCAGTACTTC. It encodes CAISASTRTSGDETQYF.

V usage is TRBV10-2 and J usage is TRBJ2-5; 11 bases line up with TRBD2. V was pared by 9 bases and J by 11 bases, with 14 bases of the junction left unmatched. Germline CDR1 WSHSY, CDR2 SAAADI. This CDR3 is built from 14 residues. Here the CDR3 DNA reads TGCGCCAGTACCATAGCGGGGGGGCATCGAGAGCAGTACTTC. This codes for CASTIAGGHREQYF.

The CDR3 coding sequence is TGTGCCAGCAGCTTGCGGGGTCCGGGAAATGAAAAACTGTTTTTT. Its protein product is CASSLRGPGNEKLFF. V and J are TRBV7-9 and TRBJ1-4; D remains unclear. The CDR3 consists of 15 residues. Trimming took 3 bases from V and 5 from J, leaving 13 bases between them. CDR1 is SEHNR, CDR2 FQNEAQ, per germline (reference sequence).

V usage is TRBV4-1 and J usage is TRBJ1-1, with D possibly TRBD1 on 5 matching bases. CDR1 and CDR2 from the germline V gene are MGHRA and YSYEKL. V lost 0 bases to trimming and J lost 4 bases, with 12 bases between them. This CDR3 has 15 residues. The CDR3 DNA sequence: TGCGCCAGCAGCCAAGATCCAGGGCGGGGCACTGAAGCTTTCTTT. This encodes CASSQDPGRGTEAFF.

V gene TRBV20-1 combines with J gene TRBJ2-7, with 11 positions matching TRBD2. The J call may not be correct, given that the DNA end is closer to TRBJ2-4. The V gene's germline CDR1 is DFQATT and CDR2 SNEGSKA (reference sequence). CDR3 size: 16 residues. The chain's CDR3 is CSARLAGGPGKNIQYF. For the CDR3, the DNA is TGCAGTGCTAGACTAGCGGGGGGTCCTGGCAAAAACATTCAGTACTTC.

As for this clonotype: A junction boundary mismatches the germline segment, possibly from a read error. CDR3 nucleotide sequence: TGCACCAGCAGTCAAGATAGGACACGCACAGATACGCAGTATTTT. Encoded protein: CTSSQDRTRTDTQYF. The chain uses TRBV4-3 and TRBJ2-3; tentative D call: TRBD1 (5 bases). The CDR3 covers 15 residues. Per the germline V gene, CDR1 is LGHNA and CDR2 is YSLEER.

CDR3 bases: TGTGCCATCAGTGAGTGGGTGAATTCACCCCTCCACTTT. Translation: CAISEWVNSPLHF. The rearrangement joins TRBV10-3 to TRBJ1-6; D is ambiguous. With 1 base removed from V and 7 bases from J, the gap between germline ends came to 5 bases. Germline V gene data show CDR1 as ENHRY and CDR2 as SYGVKD. The CDR3 loop spans 13 amino acids.

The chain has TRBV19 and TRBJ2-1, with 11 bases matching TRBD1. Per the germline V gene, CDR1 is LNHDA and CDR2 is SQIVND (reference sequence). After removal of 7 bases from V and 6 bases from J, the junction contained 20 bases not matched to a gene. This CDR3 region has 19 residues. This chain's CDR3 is CASTNKGFGGQGGGNEQFF. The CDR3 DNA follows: TGTGCCAGTACCAACAAGGGTTTCGGGGGACAGGGGGGGGGCAATGAGCAGTTCTTC.

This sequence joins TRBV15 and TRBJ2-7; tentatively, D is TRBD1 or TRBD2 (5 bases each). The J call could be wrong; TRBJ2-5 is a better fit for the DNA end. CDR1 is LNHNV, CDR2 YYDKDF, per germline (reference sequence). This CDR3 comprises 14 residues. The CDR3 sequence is CATSRDRGVETQYF. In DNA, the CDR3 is TGTGCCACCAGCAGAGATAGAGGGGTTGAGACCCAGTACTTC.

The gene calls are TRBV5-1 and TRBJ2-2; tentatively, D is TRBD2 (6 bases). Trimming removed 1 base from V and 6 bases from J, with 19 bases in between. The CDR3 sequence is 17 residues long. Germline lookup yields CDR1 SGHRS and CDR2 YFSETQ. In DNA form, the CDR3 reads TGCGCCAGCAGCTTGTACCAACGACTAGAAGGCCCCGGGGAGCTGTTTTTT. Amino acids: CASSLYQRLEGPGELFF.

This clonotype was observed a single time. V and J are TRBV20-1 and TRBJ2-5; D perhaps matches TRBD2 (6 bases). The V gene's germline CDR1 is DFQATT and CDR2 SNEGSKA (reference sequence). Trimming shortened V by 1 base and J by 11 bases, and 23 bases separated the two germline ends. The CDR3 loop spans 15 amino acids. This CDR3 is CSARGTTDLNNEQYF. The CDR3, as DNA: TGCAGTGCTAGAGGGACTACCGATTTAAACAATGAGCAGTACTTC.

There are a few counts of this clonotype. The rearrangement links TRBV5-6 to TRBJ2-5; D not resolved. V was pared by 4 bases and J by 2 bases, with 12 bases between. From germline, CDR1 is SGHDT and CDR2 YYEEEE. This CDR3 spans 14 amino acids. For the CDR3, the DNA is TGTGCCAGCAGCCTCGGGTCGAATCAAGAGACCCAGTACTTC. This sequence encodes CASSLGSNQETQYF.

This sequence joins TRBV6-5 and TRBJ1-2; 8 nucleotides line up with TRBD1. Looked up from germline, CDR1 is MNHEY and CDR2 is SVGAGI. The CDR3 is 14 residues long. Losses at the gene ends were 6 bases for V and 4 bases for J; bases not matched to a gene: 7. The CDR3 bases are TGTGCCAGCAGCCCACGACAGGGGAGCTATGGCTACACCTTC. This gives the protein CASSPRQGSYGYTF.

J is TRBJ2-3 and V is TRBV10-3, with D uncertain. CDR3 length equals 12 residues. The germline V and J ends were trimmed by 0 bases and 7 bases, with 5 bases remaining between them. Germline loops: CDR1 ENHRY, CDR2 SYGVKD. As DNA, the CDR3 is TGTGCCATCAGTGAGTCCAGCTATACGCAGTATTTT. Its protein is CAISESSYTQYF.

CDR3 amino acids: CASSQDKGYRGDEKLFF. The CDR3 DNA sequence: TGCGCCAGCAGCCAAGATAAGGGATACAGGGGAGATGAAAAACTGTTTTTT. The chain has TRBV4-3 and TRBJ1-4, with 7 bases fitting TRBD1. This CDR3 spans 17 amino acids. Germline V gives CDR1 LGHNA, CDR2 YSLEER. The V gene end was trimmed by 0 bases and the J gene end by 6 bases; junction bases not matched to a gene: 10.

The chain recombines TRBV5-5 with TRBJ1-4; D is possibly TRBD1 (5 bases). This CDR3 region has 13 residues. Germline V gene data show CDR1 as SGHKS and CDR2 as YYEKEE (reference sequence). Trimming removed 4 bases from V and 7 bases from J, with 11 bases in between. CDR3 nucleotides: TGTGCCAGCAGCGTGCTAGGGGTTGAAAAACTGTTTTTT. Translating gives CASSVLGVEKLFF.

Written as DNA, the CDR3 is TGTGCCAGCAGTGAGCGGGGGACACAAGAGACCCAGTACTTC. Translation gives CASSERGTQETQYF. The chain uses TRBV2 and TRBJ2-5, with D tentatively TRBD2 (7 bases). The V gene lost 3 bases and the J gene lost 2 bases, with 10 bases spanning the gap. The V gene's germline CDR1 is SNHLY and CDR2 FYNNEI. The CDR3 is 14 residues long.

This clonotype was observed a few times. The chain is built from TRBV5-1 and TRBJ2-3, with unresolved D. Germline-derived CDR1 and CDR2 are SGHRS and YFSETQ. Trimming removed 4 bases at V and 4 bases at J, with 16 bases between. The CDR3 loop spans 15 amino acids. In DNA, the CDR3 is TGCGCCAGCAGCCCCGAGGCTGGTAGTGCAGATACGCAGTATTTT. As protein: CASSPEAGSADTQYF. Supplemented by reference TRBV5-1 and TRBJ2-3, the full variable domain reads KAGVTQTPRYLIKTRGQQVTLSCSPISGHRSVSWYQQTPGQGLQFLFEYFSETQRNKGNFPGRFSGRQFSNSRSEMNVSTLELGDSALYLCASSPEAGSADTQYFGPGTRLTVL.

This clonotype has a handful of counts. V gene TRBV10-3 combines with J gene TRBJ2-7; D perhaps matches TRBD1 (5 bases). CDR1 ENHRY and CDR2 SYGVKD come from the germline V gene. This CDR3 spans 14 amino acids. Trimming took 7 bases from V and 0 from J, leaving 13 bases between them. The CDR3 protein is CAIMKGSHSYEQYF. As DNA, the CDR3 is TGTGCCATCATGAAGGGGTCTCACTCCTACGAGCAGTACTTC.